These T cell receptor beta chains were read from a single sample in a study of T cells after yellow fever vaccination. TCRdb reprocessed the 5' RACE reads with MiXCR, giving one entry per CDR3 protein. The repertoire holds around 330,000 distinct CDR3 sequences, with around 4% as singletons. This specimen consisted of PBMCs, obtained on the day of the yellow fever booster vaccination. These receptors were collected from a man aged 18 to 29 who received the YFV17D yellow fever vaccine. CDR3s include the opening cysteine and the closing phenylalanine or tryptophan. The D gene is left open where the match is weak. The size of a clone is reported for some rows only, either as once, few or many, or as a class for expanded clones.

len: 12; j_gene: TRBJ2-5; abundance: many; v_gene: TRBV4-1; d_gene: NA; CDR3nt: TGCGCCAGCAGCCAAGATTACGAGACCCAGTACTTC; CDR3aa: CASSQDYETQYF
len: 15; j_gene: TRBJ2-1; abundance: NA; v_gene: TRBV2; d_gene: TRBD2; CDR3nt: TGTGCCAGCAGTGAGTGGGCTAGCGGACCCAATGAGCAGTTCTTC; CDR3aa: CASSEWASGPNEQFF
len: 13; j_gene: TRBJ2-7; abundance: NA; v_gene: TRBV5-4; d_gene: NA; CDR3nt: TGTGCCAGCAGCGCCGGACAGTCCTACGAGCAGTACTTC; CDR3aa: CASSAGQSYEQYF
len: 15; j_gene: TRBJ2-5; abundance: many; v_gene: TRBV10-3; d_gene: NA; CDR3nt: TGTGCCATCAGCCCCGATCCCGTCGGTGGAGAGACCCAGTACTTC; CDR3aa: CAISPDPVGGETQYF
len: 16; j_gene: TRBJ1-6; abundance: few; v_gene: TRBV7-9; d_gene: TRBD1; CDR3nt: TGTGCCAGCAGCCACGGGACAGGGGGACCCTATTCACCCCTCCACTTT; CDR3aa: CASSHGTGGPYSPLHF
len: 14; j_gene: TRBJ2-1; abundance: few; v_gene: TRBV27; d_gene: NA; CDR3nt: TGTGCCAGCAGTGCCGTCAGCTCCTACAATGAGCAGTTCTTC; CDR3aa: CASSAVSSYNEQFF
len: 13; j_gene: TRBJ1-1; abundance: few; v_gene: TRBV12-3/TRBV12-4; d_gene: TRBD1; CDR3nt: TGTGCCAGCAGCATGACAGGGTTCACTGAAGCTTTCTTT; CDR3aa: CASSMTGFTEAFF
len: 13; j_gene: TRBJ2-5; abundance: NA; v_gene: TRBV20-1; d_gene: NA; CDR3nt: TGCAGTGCTAGAGGGGTCAGGGGTGAGACCCAGTACTTC; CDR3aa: CSARGVRGETQYF
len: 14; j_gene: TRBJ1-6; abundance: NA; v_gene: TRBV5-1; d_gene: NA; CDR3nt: TGCGCCAGCAGCTTGGATGGACTAGATTCACCCCTCCACTTT; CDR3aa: CASSLDGLDSPLHF
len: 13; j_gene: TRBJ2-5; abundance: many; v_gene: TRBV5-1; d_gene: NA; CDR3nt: TGCGCCAGCAGCTTGACAGGGCGAGAGACCCAGTACTTC; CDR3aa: CASSLTGRETQYF
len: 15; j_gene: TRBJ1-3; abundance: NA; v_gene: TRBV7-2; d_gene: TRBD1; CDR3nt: TGTGCCAGCAGCGCCGGACAGGTCTCTGGAAACACCATATATTTT; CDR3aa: CASSAGQVSGNTIYF
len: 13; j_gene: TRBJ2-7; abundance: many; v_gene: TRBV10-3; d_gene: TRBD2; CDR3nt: TGTGCCACTAAGGCGGGGGGGCTCTCCGAGCAGTACTTC; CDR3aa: CATKAGGLSEQYF
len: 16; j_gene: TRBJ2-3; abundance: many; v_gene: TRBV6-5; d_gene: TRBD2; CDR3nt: TGTGCCAGCAGTTACCATAGCGGGGGGAGCACAGATACGCAGTATTTT; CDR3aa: CASSYHSGGSTDTQYF
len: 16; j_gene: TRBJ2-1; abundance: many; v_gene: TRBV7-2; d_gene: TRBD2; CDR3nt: TGTGCCAGCAGCTTTAGCGGGGGGGCCTTCGGGAATGAGCAGTTCTTC; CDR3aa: CASSFSGGAFGNEQFF
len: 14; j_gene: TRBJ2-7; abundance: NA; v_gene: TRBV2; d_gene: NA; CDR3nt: TGTGCCAGCAGTGAAACCCAGGGCGTTAACGAGCAGTACTTC; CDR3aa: CASSETQGVNEQYF
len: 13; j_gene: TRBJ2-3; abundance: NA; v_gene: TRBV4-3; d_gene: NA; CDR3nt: TGCGCCAGCTCACCGGGGTTCACAGATACGCAGTATTTT; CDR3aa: CASSPGFTDTQYF
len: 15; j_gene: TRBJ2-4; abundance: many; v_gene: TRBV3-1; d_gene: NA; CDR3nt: TGTGCCAGCAGCCCCGGACCCCTAGCCAAAAACATTCAGTACTTC; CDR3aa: CASSPGPLAKNIQYF
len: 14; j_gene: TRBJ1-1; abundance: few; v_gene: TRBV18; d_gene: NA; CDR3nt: TGTGCCAGCTCACCACCTTCCACTGACACTGAAGCTTTCTTT; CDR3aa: CASSPPSTDTEAFF
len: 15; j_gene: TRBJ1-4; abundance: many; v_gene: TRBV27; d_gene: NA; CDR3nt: TGTGCCAGCAGTTTAGATGGGACACCAAATGAAAAACTGTTTTTT; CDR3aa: CASSLDGTPNEKLFF
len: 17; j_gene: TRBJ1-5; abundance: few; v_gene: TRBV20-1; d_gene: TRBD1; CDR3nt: TGCAGTGCAGCCGTTGAGGACAGGGAGTATAATCATCAGCCCCAGCATTTT; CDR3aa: CSAAVEDREYNHQPQHF
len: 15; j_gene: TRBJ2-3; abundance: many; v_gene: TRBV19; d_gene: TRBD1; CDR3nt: TGTGCCAGTAGTGAGGGGCAGGGGGCCACAGATACGCAGTATTTT; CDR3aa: CASSEGQGATDTQYF
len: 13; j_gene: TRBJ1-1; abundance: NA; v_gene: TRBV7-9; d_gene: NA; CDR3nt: TGTGCCAGCAGCTTAGATCTGGGCACTGAAGCTTTCTTT; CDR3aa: CASSLDLGTEAFF
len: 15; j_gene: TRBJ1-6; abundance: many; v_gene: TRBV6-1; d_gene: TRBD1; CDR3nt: TGTGCCAGCAGTGAAGCAGACAGGGATAATTCACCCCTCCACTTT; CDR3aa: CASSEADRDNSPLHF
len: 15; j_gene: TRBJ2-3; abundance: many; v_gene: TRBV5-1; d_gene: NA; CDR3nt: TGCGCCAGCAGCTTGGCCGGGGGTTGGGGAGATACGCAGTATTTT; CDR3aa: CASSLAGGWGDTQYF
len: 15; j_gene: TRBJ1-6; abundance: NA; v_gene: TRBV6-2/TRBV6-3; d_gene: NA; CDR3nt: TGTGCCAGCAGTGTATTGGACAGCTATAATTCACCCCTCCACTTT; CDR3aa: CASSVLDSYNSPLHF
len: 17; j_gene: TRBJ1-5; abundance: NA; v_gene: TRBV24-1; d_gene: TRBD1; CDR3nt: TGTGCCACCAGTGAAAGGGACAGGGATAGTGGCAATCAGCCCCAGCATTTT; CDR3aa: CATSERDRDSGNQPQHF
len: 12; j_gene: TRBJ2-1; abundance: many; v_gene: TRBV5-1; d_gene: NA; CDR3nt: TGCGCCAGCAGCCCTAGTGGTTATGAGCAGTTCTTC; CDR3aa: CASSPSGYEQFF
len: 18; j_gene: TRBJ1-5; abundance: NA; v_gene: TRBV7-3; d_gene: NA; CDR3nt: TGTGCCAGCAGCCCCATGGAGGCAGCCACCTATAGCAATCAGCCCCAGCATTTT; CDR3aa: CASSPMEAATYSNQPQHF
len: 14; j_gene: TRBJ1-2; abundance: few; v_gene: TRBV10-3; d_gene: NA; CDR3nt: TGTGCCATCAGTGAGTCCCGCCCGTCCAATGGCTACACCTTC; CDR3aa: CAISESRPSNGYTF
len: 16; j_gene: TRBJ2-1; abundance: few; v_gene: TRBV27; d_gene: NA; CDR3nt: TGTGCCAGCAGCAAGGGACTTGGGCTCTCCTACAATGAGCAGTTCTTC; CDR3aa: CASSKGLGLSYNEQFF
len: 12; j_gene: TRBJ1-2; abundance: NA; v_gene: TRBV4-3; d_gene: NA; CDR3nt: TGCGCCAGCAGCCACCGAAACTATGGCTACACCTTC; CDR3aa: CASSHRNYGYTF
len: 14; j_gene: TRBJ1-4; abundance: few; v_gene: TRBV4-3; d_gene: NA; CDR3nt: TGCGCCAGCAGCCAAGACGAGGGTATTGAAAAACTGTTTTTT; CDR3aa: CASSQDEGIEKLFF
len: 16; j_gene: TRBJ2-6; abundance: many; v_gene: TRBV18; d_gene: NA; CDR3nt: TGTGCCAGCTCACCACCGTCAGGGTCTGGGGCCAACGTCCTGACTTTC; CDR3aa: CASSPPSGSGANVLTF
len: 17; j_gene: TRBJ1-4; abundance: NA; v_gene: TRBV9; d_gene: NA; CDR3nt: TGTGCCAGCAGCACCGGACGGAACTTTGCAACTAATGAAAAACTGTTTTTT; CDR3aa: CASSTGRNFATNEKLFF
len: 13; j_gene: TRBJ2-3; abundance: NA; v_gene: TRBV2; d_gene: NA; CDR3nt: TGTGCCAGCAGTGTTAATGAGGAAGATACGCAGTATTTT; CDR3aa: CASSVNEEDTQYF
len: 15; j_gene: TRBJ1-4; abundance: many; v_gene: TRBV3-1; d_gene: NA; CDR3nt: TGTGCCAGCAACCTAGGGGGAATGGGGAATGAAAAACTGTTTTTT; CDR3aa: CASNLGGMGNEKLFF
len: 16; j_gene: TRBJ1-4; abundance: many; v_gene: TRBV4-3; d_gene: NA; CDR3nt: TGCGCCAGCAGCCAAGGCTCGGGGTATAGCGGAGAAAAACTGTTTTTT; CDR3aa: CASSQGSGYSGEKLFF
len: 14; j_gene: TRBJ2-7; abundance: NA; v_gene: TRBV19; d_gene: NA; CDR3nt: TGTGCCAGTAACGAGGGGGGCCGTGCTGAGGAGCAGTACTTC; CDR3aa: CASNEGGRAEEQYF
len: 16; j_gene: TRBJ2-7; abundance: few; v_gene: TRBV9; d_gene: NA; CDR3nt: TGTGCCAGCAGCCCGTTGCGAAGAGGGAAGTCCTACGAGCAGTACTTC; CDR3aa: CASSPLRRGKSYEQYF
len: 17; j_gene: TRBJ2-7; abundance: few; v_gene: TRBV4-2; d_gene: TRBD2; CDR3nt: TGTGCCAGCAGCCAAGATGGGAGCGGGGGGGCCCTCTTGGAGCAGTACTTC; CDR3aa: CASSQDGSGGALLEQYF
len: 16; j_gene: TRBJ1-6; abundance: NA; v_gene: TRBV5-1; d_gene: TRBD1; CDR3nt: TGCGCCAGCAGCTTAACAGGGGGCTTTTGGGATTCACCCCTCCACTTT; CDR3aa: CASSLTGGFWDSPLHF
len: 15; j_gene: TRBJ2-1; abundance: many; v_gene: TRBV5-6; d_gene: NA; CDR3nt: TGTGCCAGCAGCTTTCTATACCGTCCCTACAATGAGCAGTTCTTC; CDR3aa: CASSFLYRPYNEQFF
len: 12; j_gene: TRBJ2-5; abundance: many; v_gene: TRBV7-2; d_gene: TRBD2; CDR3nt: TGTGCCAGCCGAGACGGGGGGGAGACCCAGTACTTC; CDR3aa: CASRDGGETQYF
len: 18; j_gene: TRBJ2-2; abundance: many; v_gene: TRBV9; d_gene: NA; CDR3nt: TGTGCCAGCAGCGTATCTGCAACCGGGACAACGAACACCGGGGAGCTGTTTTTT; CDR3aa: CASSVSATGTTNTGELFF
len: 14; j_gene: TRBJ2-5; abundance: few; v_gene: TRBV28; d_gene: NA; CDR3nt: TGTGCCAGCAGTTTAATTACAGGTTTTTGGGCCCAGTACTTC; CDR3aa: CASSLITGFWAQYF
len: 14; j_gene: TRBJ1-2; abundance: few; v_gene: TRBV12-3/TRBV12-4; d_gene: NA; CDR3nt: TGTGCCAGCAGTTTAGGTCCCGACCCCTCTGGCTACACCTTC; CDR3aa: CASSLGPDPSGYTF
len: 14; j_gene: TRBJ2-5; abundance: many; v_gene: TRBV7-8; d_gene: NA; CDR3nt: TGTGCCAGCAGCTTAGGCGGGGGCACGGAGACCCAGTACTTC; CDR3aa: CASSLGGGTETQYF
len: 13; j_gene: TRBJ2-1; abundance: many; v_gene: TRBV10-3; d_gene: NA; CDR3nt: TGTGCCATCAGAAGGGATACCTACAATGAGCAGTTCTTC; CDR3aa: CAIRRDTYNEQFF
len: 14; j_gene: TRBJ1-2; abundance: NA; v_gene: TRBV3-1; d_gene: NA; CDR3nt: TGTGCCAGCAGCCAAGAAGCGACGGGCGGTGGCTACACCTTC; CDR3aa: CASSQEATGGGYTF
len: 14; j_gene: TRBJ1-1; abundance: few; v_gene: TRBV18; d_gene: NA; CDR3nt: TGTGCCAGCTCATTTGTCCAGGGCAACCCTGAAGCTTTCTTT; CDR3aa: CASSFVQGNPEAFF
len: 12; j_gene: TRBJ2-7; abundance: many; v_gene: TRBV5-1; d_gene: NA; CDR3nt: TGCGCCAGCAGCTTGGCAGGGCCCGAGCAGTACTTC; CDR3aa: CASSLAGPEQYF
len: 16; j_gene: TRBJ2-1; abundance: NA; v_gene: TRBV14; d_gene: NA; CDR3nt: TGTGCCAGCAGCCTGGGCCGTGGACAGACAAACAATGAGCAGTTCTTC; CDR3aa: CASSLGRGQTNNEQFF
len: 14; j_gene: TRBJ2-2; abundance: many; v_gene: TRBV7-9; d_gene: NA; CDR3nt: TGTGCCAGCAGCCGACAAGCGAACACCGGGGAGCTGTTTTTT; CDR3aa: CASSRQANTGELFF
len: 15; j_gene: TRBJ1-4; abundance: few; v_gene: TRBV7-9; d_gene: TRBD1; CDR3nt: TGTGCCAGCAGTCGGACAGGGAACTGGGAGGAAAAACTGTTTTTT; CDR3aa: CASSRTGNWEEKLFF
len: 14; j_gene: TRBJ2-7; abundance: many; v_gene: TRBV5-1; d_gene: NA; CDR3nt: TGCGCCAGCAATTCAGACATAAACTCCTACGAGCAGTACTTC; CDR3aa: CASNSDINSYEQYF
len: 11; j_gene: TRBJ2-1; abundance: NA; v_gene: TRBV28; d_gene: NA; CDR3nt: TGTGCCAGCCTGTGGTCCAATGAGCAGTTCTTC; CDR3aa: CASLWSNEQFF
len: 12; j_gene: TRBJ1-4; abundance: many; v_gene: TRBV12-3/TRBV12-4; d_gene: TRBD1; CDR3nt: TGTGCCAGCAGACGGGACAGTGAAAAACTGTTTTTT; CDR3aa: CASRRDSEKLFF